This T cell receptor (beta chain) emerged from a study of shared T cell receptors in the human thymus. The CDR3 totals 15 residues. J was trimmed by 3 bases and V by 5 bases; bases with no gene match: 8. CDR1 and CDR2 from the germline V gene are SQVTM and ANQGSEA. The table came from immunoSEQ multiplex PCR; TCRdb's copy has only in-frame clones and leaves some out. The data hold about 660,000 clones, with 70% to 90% observed a single time. The data also belong to a second study, concerning human thymus T cells. Turning to that study: In corrective heart surgery, resections were taken, and these provided the thymus tissue. As related research reported, thymic repertoires overlapped highly among unrelated individuals.

Sequenced material: thymocytes. This receptor was identified in a boy younger than two with a congenital heart defect. This sequence joins TRBV29-1 and TRBJ2-5, with TRBD2 matching 11 bases. CDR3 sequence reads: CSVTRGSGREETQYF. DNA for the CDR3: TGCAGCGTTACGCGGGGTAGCGGGAGGGAAGAGACCCAGTACTTC.